This T cell receptor (beta chain) comes out of a study of vaccination and CD4 T cells after COVID-19. Treatment specified: approximately 11-day PBMC culture with coronavirus spike peptide pools or control peptides (ViraFEST assay). To note about this clonotype: Its antigen is currently unknown. The junction departs from germline at one end; a sequencing error may be responsible.

Sequencing of cultured CD4+ T cell DNA used the Oncomine TCR Beta short-read assay. Researchers extracted genomic DNA from CD4+ T cells that had been cultured. TCRdb ran MiXCR on the PCR reads and lists one entry per CDR3 protein. This table holds 13,000 to 15,000 distinct CDR3 sequences, about 65% found once. The CDR3 contains 14 residues. The germline V gene has CDR1 LNHDA and CDR2 SQIVND (reference sequence). The chain recombines TRBV19 with TRBJ1-2, with D possibly matching TRBD1 (6 bases). Sequencing input: CD4+ T cells from blood, cultured in vitro. The sequence was obtained from a human donor who had recovered from COVID-19. The chain's CDR3 is CASKQGQSNYDYTF. DNA of the CDR3: TGTGCCAGTAAGCAGGGGCAATCTAACTATGACTACACCTTC.